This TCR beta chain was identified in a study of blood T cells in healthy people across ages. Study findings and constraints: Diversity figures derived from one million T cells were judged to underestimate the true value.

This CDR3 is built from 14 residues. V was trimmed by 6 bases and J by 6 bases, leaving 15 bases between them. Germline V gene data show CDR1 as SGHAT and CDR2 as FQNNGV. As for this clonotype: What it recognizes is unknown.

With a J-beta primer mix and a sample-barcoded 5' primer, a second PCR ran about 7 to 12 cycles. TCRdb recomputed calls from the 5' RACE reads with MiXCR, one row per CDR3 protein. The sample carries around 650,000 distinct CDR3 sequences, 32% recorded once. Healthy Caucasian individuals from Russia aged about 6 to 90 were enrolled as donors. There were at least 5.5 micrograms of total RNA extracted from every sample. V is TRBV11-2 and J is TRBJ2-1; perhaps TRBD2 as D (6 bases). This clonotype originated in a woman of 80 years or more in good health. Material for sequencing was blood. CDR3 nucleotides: TGTGCCAGCAGTTCGACTAGAATAGGCAATGAGCAGTTCTTC. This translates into CASSSTRIGNEQFF.